This TCR beta chain comes out of a study of T-cell reconstitution after alpha-beta-depleted transplantation in children. The authors prepared the TCRbeta library with unique molecular identifiers. TCRdb redid the calling of the PCR reads with MiXCR, one entry per CDR3 protein. The repertoire holds a few hundred thousand distinct CDR3 sequences, roughly 20% seen once, with about 3.8% in the top ten. This clonotype was seen many times. CDR1 and CDR2 from the germline V gene are MNHEY and SVGEGT. The CDR3 is 15 amino acids. Unmatched junction bases numbered 6, after V lost 3 bases and J lost 4 bases. The input for sequencing was PBMCs from the stem cell graft donor, taken from the stem cell graft. The sequence came from a human donor who donated a stem cell graft to a child with acute myeloid leukemia. The genes are TRBV6-2 or TRBV6-3 and TRBJ2-1, with 7 nucleotides matching TRBD2. The CDR3 nucleotides are TGTGCCAGCAGTTATGATCCAGCGGGATACAATGAGCAGTTCTTC. The encoded protein is CASSYDPAGYNEQFF.